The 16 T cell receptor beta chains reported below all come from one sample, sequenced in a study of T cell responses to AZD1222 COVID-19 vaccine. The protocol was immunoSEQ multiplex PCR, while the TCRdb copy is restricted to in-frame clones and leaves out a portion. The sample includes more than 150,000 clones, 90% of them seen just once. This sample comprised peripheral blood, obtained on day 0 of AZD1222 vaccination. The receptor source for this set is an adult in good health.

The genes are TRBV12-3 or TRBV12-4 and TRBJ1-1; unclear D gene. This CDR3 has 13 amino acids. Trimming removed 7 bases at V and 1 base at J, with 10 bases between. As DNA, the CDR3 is TGTGCCAGCAACCCAACACAGAACACTGAAGCTTTCTTT. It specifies CASNPTQNTEAFF.

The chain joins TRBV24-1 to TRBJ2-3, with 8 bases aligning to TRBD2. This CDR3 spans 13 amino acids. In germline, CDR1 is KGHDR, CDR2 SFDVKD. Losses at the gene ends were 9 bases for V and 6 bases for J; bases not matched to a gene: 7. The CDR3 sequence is CATSAGGWDTQYF. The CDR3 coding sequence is TGTGCCACCTCGGCGGGAGGATGGGATACGCAGTATTTT.

The CDR3 sequence: CASSLFSQGARDTQYF. Written as DNA, the CDR3 is TGTGCCAGCAGTTTATTCTCCCAGGGGGCGAGAGATACGCAGTATTTT. The rearrangement links TRBV28 to TRBJ2-3; 8 positions match TRBD1. The germline V gene has CDR1 MDHEN and CDR2 SYDVKM. Trimming took 1 base from V and 5 from J; bases not matched to a gene: 8. The CDR3 has 16 residues.

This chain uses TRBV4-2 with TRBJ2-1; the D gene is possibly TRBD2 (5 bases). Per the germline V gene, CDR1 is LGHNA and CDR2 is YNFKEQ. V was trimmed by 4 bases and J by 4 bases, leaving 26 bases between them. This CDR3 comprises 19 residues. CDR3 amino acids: CASSRARAGWADGYNEQFF. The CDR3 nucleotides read TGTGCCAGCAGCCGAGCCCGGGCGGGTTGGGCGGACGGTTACAATGAGCAGTTCTTC.

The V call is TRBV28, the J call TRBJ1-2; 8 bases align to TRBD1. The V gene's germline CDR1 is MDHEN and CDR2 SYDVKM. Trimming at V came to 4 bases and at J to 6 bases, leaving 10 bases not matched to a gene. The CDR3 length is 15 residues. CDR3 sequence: CASSSQGAGKDGYTF. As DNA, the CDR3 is TGTGCCAGCAGTTCCCAGGGGGCTGGAAAGGATGGCTACACCTTC.

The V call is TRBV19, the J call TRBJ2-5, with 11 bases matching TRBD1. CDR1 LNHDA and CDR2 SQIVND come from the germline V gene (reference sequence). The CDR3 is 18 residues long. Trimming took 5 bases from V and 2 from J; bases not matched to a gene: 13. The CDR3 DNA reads TGTGCCAGTAGTGACCTCCGGGACAGGGGGTTCTCTCAAGAGACCCAGTACTTC. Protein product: CASSDLRDRGFSQETQYF.

The CDR3 spells CASSEGYYSGNTIYF. The DNA for the CDR3 is TGTGCCAGCAGTGAAGGATATTACTCTGGAAACACCATATATTTT. This chain links TRBV6-1 with TRBJ1-3; unclear D gene. CDR3 length: 15 residues. Germline CDR1 MNHNS, CDR2 SASEGT. The germline V and J ends were trimmed by 1 base and 0 bases, with 7 bases remaining between them.

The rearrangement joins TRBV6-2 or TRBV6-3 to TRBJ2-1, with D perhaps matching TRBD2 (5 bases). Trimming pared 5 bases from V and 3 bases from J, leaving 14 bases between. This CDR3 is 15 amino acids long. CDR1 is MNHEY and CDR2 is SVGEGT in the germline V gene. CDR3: CASSTTRVSYNEQFF. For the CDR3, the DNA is TGTGCCAGCAGTACTACTAGGGTGAGCTACAATGAGCAGTTCTTC.

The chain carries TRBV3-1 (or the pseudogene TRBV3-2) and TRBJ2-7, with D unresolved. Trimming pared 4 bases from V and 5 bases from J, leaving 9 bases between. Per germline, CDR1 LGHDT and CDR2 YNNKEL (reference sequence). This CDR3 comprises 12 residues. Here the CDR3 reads CASSLTDHEQYF. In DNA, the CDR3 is TGTGCCAGCAGCCTCACCGACCACGAGCAGTACTTC.

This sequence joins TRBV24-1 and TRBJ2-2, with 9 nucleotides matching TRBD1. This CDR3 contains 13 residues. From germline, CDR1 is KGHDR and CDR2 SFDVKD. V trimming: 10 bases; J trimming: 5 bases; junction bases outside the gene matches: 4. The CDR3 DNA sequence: TGTGCCACTTGGGACAGGGTGACCGGGGAGCTGTTTTTT. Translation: CATWDRVTGELFF.

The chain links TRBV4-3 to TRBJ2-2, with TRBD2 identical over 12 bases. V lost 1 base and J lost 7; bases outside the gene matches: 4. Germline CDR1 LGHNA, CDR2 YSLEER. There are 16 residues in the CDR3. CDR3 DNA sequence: TGCGCCAGCAGCCAAGGACTAGCGGGAGTCTACGGGGAGCTGTTTTTT. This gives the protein CASSQGLAGVYGELFF.

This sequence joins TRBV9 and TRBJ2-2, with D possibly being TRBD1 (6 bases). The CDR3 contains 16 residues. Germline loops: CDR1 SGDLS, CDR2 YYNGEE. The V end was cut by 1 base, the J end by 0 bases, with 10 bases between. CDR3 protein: CASSVTGTPNTGELFF. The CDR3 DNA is TGTGCCAGCAGCGTAACAGGGACCCCGAACACCGGGGAGCTGTTTTTT.

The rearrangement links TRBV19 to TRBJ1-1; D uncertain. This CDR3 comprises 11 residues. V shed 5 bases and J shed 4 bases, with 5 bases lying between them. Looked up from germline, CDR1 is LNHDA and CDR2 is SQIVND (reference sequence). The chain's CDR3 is CASSVRTEAFF. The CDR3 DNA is TGTGCCAGTAGTGTTCGCACTGAAGCTTTCTTT.

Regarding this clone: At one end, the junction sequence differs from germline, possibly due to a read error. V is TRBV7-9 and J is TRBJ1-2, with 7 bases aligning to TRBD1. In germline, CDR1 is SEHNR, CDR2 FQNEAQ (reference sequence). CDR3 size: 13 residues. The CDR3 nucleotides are TGTGCCAGCAGCTTATCCCTGAACTCCGGGACAGTATTC. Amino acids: CASSLSLNSGTVF.

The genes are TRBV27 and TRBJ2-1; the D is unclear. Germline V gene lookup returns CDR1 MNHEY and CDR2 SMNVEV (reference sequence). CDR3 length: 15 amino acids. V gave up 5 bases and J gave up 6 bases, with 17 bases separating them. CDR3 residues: CASSIHASGINEQFF. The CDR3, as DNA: TGTGCCAGCAGTATCCACGCTAGTGGGATCAATGAGCAGTTCTTC.

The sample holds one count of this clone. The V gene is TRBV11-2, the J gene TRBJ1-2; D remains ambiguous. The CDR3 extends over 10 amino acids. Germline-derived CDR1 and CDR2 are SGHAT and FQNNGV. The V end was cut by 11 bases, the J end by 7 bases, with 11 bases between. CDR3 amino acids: CASRGSGYTF. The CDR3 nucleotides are TGTGCCTCCCGCGGTTCTGGCTACACCTTC.